A single sample is the source of the 8 T cell receptor beta chains below, sequenced in a study of Graves' ophthalmopathy and Graves' hyperthyroidism. The sequenced template was RNA, covering the TCR beta CDR3 region. RT-PCR was first run with HTBI primers, then multiplex PCR in a second round. TCRdb called the multiplex PCR reads again in MiXCR, with one record for every CDR3 protein. The sample contains about 420,000 distinct CDR3 sequences, 21% of which appear only once. Source material: peripheral blood. The origin of the receptors is a woman aged 18 to 35 with stable Graves' hyperthyroidism.

This clonotype was recorded many times. This chain links TRBV20-1 with TRBJ1-2; D is unresolved. The V gene lost 1 base and the J gene lost 0 bases, with 6 bases spanning the gap. The CDR3 has 13 amino acids. Germline CDR1 is DFQATT and CDR2 is SNEGSKA (reference sequence). CDR3 DNA sequence: TGCAGTGCTAGAGCGTCGGCTAACTATGGCTACACCTTC. It is translated as CSARASANYGYTF.

This clonotype was seen repeatedly, ten times or more. The genes are TRBV10-3 and TRBJ2-3; D call uncertain. Trimming took off 7 bases at V and 6 bases at J, with 14 bases between the two ends. The CDR3 has 13 residues. CDR1 ENHRY and CDR2 SYGVKD come from the germline V gene. DNA of the CDR3: TGTGCCATCACTCCTGGGTCTGGGGATACGCAGTATTTT. This codes for CAITPGSGDTQYF.

This clonotype was observed at least ten times. Since the CDR3 does not end with the conserved phenylalanine or tryptophan, this likely comes from a read error. No DNA is shown, since the ends of the CDR3 on it are uncertain; the CDR3 is the one TCRdb lists. This rearrangement joins TRBV30 to TRBJ1-1. From germline, CDR1 is GTSNPN and CDR2 SVGIG (reference sequence). The CDR3 sequence runs 12 residues, both termini included. CDR3 sequence: CAWSVGVHLHET.

Concerning this clonotype: A read error is possible here, since a much larger clone lies one base away. This sequence joins TRBV29-1 and TRBJ2-6; D gene ambiguous. The CDR3 is 14 amino acids. Germline CDR1 reads SQVTM; CDR2 reads ANQGSEA. The CDR3 DNA is TGCAGCGTTGATGTGGGGTCTGGGACCAACGTCCTGACTTTC. Amino acid sequence: CSVDVGSGTNVLTF.

The gene calls are TRBV6-1 and TRBJ1-6; D is possibly TRBD1 (5 bases). V was pared by 1 base and J by 6 bases, with 10 bases between. CDR1 and CDR2 from the germline V gene are MNHNS and SASEGT. This CDR3 has 15 residues. The DNA for the CDR3 is TGTGCCAGCAGTGAAGTCGAACAGGCTAATTCACCCCTCCACTTT. It translates to CASSEVEQANSPLHF.

This clonotype was seen at least ten times. This sequence joins TRBV4-3 and TRBJ1-1; D ambiguous. Germline values: CDR1 LGHNA, CDR2 YSLEER. The germline V and J ends were trimmed by 4 bases and 4 bases, with 10 bases remaining between them. The CDR3 has 13 residues. DNA for the CDR3: TGCGCCAGCAGCCCGATCCCCCCCACTGAAGCTTTCTTT. Translated, it gives CASSPIPPTEAFF.

This clonotype was seen ten or more times. The chain combines TRBV27 with TRBJ1-2; D is perhaps TRBD1 (5 bases). Trimming shortened V by 0 bases and J by 7 bases, and 12 bases separated the two germline ends. The CDR3 length is 14 residues. Germline loops: CDR1 MNHEY, CDR2 SMNVEV (reference sequence). As DNA, the CDR3 is TGTGCCAGCAGTTTATCCGGAGGGGTGGGTGGCTACACCTTC. This sequence encodes CASSLSGGVGGYTF.

In its sample, this clonotype was seen many times. This sequence joins TRBV20-1 and TRBJ2-5; 8 bases are a match to TRBD2. The CDR3 is 12 amino acids. The V gene's germline CDR1 is DFQATT and CDR2 SNEGSKA (reference sequence). V trimming: 6 bases; J trimming: 5 bases; junction bases outside the gene matches: 5. The CDR3 DNA sequence: TGCAGTGCCCGGACTAGCTATGAGACCCAGTACTTC. The encoded protein is CSARTSYETQYF.